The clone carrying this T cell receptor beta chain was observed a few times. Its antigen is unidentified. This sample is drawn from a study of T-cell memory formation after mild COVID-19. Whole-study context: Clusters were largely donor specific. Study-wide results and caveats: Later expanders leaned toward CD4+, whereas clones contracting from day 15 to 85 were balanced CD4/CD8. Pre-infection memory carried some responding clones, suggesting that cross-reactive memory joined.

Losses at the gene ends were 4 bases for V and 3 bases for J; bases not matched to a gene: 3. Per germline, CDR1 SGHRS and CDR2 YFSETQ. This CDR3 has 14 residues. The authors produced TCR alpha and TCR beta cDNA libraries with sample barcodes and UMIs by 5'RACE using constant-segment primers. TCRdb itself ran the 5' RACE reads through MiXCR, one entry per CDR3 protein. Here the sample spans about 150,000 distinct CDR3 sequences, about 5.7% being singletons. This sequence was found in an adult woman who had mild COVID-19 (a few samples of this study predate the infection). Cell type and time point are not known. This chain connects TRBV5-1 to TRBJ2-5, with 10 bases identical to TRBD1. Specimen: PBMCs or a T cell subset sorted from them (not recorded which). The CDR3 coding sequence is TGCGCCAGCAGCCCCGGGACAGGGGAAGAGACCCAGTACTTC. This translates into CASSPGTGEETQYF.